Listed below are T cell receptor beta chains from one sample, sequenced in a study of T cell changes during pregnancy in multiple sclerosis. Profiling relied on immunoSEQ multiplex PCR, and the TCRdb table lists in-frame clones only, not all of them. The table lists more than 30,000 clones, approximately 92% of them singletons, with 0.95% to 1.5% in the top ten. The sequencing sample was made of PBMCs (not recorded whether the cells were cultured). All receptors come from a female donor with multiple sclerosis, enrolled in a pregnancy study. Both conserved end residues are trimmed from each CDR3. Size is stated for part of the rows, as once, few or many counts, or as a class when the clone is expanded.

TRBV27	TRBJ2-3	-	ASKWGGGTDTQY
TRBV18	TRBJ1-1	-	ASSPKSGSLGDTEAF
TRBV14	TRBJ2-7	-	ASSQAPGNRHEQY
TRBV5-1	TRBJ1-4	-	ASSTDGSTNEKLF
TRBV7-2	TRBJ1-1	-	ASSSNRAIEAF
TRBV9	TRBJ2-3	-	ASSVPPDTDTQY
TRBV5-1	TRBJ2-2	-	ASSWDRVNTGELF
TRBV28	TRBJ2-2	-	ASSHGASGRPGELF
TRBV5-6	TRBJ2-5	-	ASSGTGIETQY
TRBV10-3	TRBJ1-1	-	APLASAF
TRBV7-2	TRBJ2-7	-	ASSPDERSSYEQY
TRBV4-1	TRBJ1-5	-	ASSPRLGGNQPQH
TRBV5-1	TRBJ1-5	few	ASSWGTGNNQPQH
TRBV2	TRBJ2-7	-	ASSERRDGDEQY
TRBV9	TRBJ2-7	-	ASSAQDRYYEQY
TRBV10-1	TRBJ1-2	-	ASSEGASGGYT
TRBV6-1	TRBJ2-7	-	ASQLSGRAVYEQY
TRBV30	TRBJ2-5	-	AWSLSDSSQETQY
TRBV7-2	TRBJ2-1	-	ASSPPGLAGGQQF
TRBV6-6	TRBJ1-3	-	ASRGTGPGNTIY
TRBV5-1	TRBJ1-5	-	ASSLGTGNQPQH
TRBV27	TRBJ2-7	few	ASSPNTYLYEQY
TRBV18	TRBJ2-1	-	ASSPRPWTVLKFSYNEQF
TRBV14	TRBJ2-5	-	ASSQPLRTGETQY
TRBV30	TRBJ1-5	-	AWSTTDSNQPQH
TRBV4-1	TRBJ2-1	-	ASSQVKGTSGSGEQF